The clone carrying this TCR beta chain was recorded once. This sample was included in a study of blood T cell repertoires in COVID-19. Across the study: Both acute and convalescent COVID-19 samples were obtained from the United States, Italy and Spain. From T cells, B-cell-depleted T cells, or PBMCs came the material, which was cDNA or gDNA.

Authors' data handling: It was from reference gene primer amplification that nucleated cell counts were estimated. The table came from immunoSEQ multiplex PCR; TCRdb's copy has only in-frame clones and leaves some out. The V and J calls and the clone size are those of that table, but D and trimming were determined from the DNA. The sample yields 300,000 or so clones, more than 75% seen once. Trimming cost V 9 bases and J 8 bases; bases outside gene matches: 9. This CDR3 region has 13 residues. Germline assignment: CDR1 KGHDR and CDR2 SFDVKD. This TCR derives from a woman aged 50 to 60 who had recovered from COVID-19. The rearrangement joins TRBV24-1 to TRBJ2-3, with TRBD2 matching 8 bases. Material: peripheral blood. DNA for the CDR3: TGTGCCACCCGGGAGGGCGGTGGGGGTACGCAGTATTTT. The encoded protein is CATREGGGGTQYF.